Below, one T cell receptor (beta chain) is given with its context. It has no known antigen specificity. No clone much larger than this one lies a single base away; base qualities are absent. The CDR3 regions of human TCRbeta chains were analyzed by immunosequencing. Concerning the study's data processing: Repertoire TCRs were checked for matches against a reference library of SARS-CoV-2-specific TCRs that had been generated using the MIRA antigen-specificity platform. Breadth was defined as the fraction of unique TCRs that were SARS-CoV-2-associated, and depth was defined as the fraction of total T cells that were SARS-CoV-2-associated. Using the MIRA data, each spike-specific TCR was mapped to the spike region that the TCR reacts to and placed in a CD4 or CD8 class. Log10-transformed breadth and depth values were compared by one-way ANOVA with Sidak's multiple comparisons tests. TCRdb carries this immuneACCESS record with in-frame sequences only. Its versions omit some clonotypes, under half of them owing to an unresolved V gene in the studies checked, with the rest unexplained. V, J and clone size were drawn from that table, and D and trimming were deduced from the DNA. The sample includes about 120,000 clones, with roughly 90% observed a single time. The ten largest clones take up almost 2.5% of the sample.

V is trimmed back by 2 bases and J by 3 bases, and the junction contains 4 bases that no gene match accounts for. Looking up the germline V gene yields CDR1 SGHRS and CDR2 YFSETQ. The CDR3 runs 16 amino acids, cysteine and phenylalanine included. Left in the record is the CDR3 DNA by itself, 48 bases read in frame from the first base. The time point label here, explained by the study, means: about 28 days (+/-7) after the second vaccine dose. AZD1222 recipients whose second dose came at about 4 weeks and those whose second dose came at about 12 weeks were combined into one group, since spike-specific TCR depth and breadth did not differ between the two schedules. Samples from vaccinated people were obtained from the UK trials COV001 and COV002, which included a single-blind randomized controlled phase 2/3 trial of AZD1222 (ChAdOx1 nCoV-19) in healthy adults. Trial participant PBMC samples were collected at day 0 and day 28 after the second dose for TCRbeta chain sequencing.

This sample stems from a study of T cell responses to AZD1222 COVID-19 vaccine (dated by TCRdb to the early 2020s). Context from the whole study: TCR sequencing was performed for more than 230 trial participants, of whom roughly 200 were given two doses of AZD1222 and approximately 25 were given two doses of MenACWY control vaccine. Trial participants were enrolled by age into 18-55, 56-69 and 70-plus year subgroups, with about 150, 28 and 57 TCR-sequenced participants respectively. Findings and caveats that apply to the study as a whole: CD4 TCRs associated with the vaccine covered the entire spike protein, and the dominant responses were in regions 160-218 and 743-854. Because no samples from the day 14 peak response were available, repertoires could be characterized only after the peak T cell response. Conclusions about previously exposed vaccinees are limited, since just six or seven AZD1222 recipients were seropositive for SARS-CoV-2 at baseline. Participants were mostly white British, with more females than males. The authors suggested clonal diversity may have been underestimated. Reportedly, close to half of the unique spike-specific TCRs recognized epitopes lying outside the regions that are mutated in the B.1.351 and B.1.1.7 variants. The 56-69-year group was small, and its depth increase did not reach significance, likely because of low power. After two AZD1222 doses, both the breadth and the depth of spike-specific TCRs were significantly higher than at day 0 and than in MenACWY recipients.

The material sequenced was peripheral blood, taken 28 days after the second AZD1222 dose. Recombination joined TRBV5-1 with TRBJ2-2, and TRBD1 matches 10 of the central bases. This TCR was recovered from an adult who received the AZD1222 COVID-19 vaccine. The CDR3 corresponds to CASSFSGTGDTGELFF. The bases read TGCGCCAGCAGCTTTTCCGGGACAGGGGACACCGGGGAGCTGTTTTTT.